This T cell receptor (beta chain) appears in the sequencing data of a study of T cells in Graves' hyperthyroidism and ophthalmopathy. Fresh peripheral blood, 10 ml, was the source of the PBMCs. TCR beta CDR3 regions were amplified from RNA transcripts. The HTBI primer set was used in a first-round RT-PCR of the TCR CDR3. TCRdb fed the multiplex PCR reads into MiXCR, producing one record per CDR3 protein. The sample has fewer than 450,000 distinct CDR3 sequences; roughly an eighth are singletons. CDR1 and CDR2 (germline): MDHEN, SYDVKM. The junction had 15 bases not matched to a gene; V was cut back by 5 bases and J by 4 bases. The CDR3 is 19 amino acids.

This chain joins TRBV28 and TRBJ2-3, with 13 bases lining up with TRBD2. The receptor comes from a man aged 50 or older with Graves' ophthalmopathy. Sequenced input: blood. The CDR3 DNA follows: TGTGCCAGCAGTCCAACCCAATACACTAGCGGGAGGGACCCAGATACGCAGTATTTT. Translation: CASSPTQYTSGRDPDTQYF. The full variable domain, with the rest looked up from reference TRBV28 and TRBJ2-3, is DVKVTQSSRYLVKRTGEKVFLECVQDMDHENMFWYRQDPGLGLRLIYFSYDVKMKEKGDIPEGYSVSREKKERFSLILESASTNQTSMYLCASSPTQYTSGRDPDTQYFGPGTRLTVL.